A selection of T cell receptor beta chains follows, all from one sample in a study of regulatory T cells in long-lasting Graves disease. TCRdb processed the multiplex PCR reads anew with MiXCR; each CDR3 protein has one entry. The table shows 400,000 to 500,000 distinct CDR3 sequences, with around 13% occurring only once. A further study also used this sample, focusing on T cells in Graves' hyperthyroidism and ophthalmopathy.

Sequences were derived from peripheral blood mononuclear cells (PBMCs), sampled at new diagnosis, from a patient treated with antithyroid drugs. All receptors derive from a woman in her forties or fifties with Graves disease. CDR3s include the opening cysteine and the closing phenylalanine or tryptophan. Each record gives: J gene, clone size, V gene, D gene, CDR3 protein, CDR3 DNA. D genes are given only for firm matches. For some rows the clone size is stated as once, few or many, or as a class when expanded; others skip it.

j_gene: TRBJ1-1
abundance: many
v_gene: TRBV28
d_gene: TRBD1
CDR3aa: CASSSGTVNTEAFF
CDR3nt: TGTGCCAGCAGTTCCGGGACAGTGAACACTGAAGCTTTCTTT

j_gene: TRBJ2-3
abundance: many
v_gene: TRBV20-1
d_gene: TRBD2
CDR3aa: CSVAGTTDTQYF
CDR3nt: TGCAGTGTAGCGGGAACCACAGATACGCAGTATTTT

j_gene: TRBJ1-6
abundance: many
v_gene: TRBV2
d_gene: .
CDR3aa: CASSEAQGDNSPLHF
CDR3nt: TGTGCCAGCAGTGAAGCGCAGGGAGATAATTCACCCCTCCACTTT

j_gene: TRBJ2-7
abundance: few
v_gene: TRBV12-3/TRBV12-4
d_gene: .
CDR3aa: CASRVDISYEQYF
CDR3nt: TGTGCCAGCAGGGTGGACATTTCCTACGAGCAGTACTTC

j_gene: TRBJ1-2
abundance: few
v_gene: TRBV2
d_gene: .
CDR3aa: CATGADYGYTF
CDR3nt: TGTGCCACAGGGGCTGACTATGGCTACACCTTC

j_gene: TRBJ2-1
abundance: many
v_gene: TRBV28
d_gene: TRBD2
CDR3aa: CASSLFGLAGVIYNEQFF
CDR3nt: TGTGCCAGCAGTTTATTCGGTCTGGCGGGAGTAATTTACAATGAGCAGTTCTTC

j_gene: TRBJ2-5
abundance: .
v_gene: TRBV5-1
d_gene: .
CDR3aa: CASSLVSDQETQYF
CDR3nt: TGCGCCAGCAGCTTGGTGTCGGACCAAGAGACCCAGTACTTC

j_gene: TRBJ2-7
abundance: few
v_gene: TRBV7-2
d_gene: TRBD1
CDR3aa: CASSFDEQTGSEQYF
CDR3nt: TGTGCCAGCAGCTTCGATGAACAGACAGGGTCCGAGCAGTACTTC

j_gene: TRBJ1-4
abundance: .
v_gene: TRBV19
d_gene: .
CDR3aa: CASSMVANEKLFF
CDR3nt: TGTGCCAGTAGTATGGTAGCTAATGAAAAACTGTTTTTT

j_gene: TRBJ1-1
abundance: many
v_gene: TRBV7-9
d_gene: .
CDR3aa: CASSWGGANTEAFF
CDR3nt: TGTGCCAGCAGCTGGGGCGGAGCGAACACTGAAGCTTTCTTT

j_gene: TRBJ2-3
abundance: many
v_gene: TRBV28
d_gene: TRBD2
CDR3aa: CASSPTSATSTDTQYF
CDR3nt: TGTGCCAGCAGCCCGACTAGCGCTACTAGCACAGATACGCAGTATTTT

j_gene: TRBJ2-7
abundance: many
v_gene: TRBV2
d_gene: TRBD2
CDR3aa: CASFVGLETYEQYF
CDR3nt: TGTGCCAGCTTCGTGGGACTAGAGACCTACGAGCAGTACTTC

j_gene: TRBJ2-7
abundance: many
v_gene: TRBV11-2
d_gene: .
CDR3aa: CASSLILGSYEQYF
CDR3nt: TGTGCCAGCAGCTTAATTCTCGGGTCCTACGAGCAGTACTTC

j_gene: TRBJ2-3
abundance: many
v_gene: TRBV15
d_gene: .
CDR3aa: CATSRDLGDTQYF
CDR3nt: TGTGCCACCAGCAGAGATTTGGGAGATACGCAGTATTTT

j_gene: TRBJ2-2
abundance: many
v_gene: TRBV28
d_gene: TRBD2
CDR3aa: CASSPTSGSLGGELFF
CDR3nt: TGTGCCAGCAGTCCGACTAGCGGGAGTCTGGGCGGGGAGCTGTTTTTT

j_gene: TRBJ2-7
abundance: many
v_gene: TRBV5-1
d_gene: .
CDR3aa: CASSLANARYEQYF
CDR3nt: TGCGCCAGCAGCTTGGCCAATGCGAGGTACGAGCAGTACTTC

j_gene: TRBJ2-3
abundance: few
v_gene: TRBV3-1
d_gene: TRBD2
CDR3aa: CASSQDLGLATDTQYF
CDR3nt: TGTGCCAGCAGCCAAGATCTGGGACTAGCGACAGATACGCAGTATTTT

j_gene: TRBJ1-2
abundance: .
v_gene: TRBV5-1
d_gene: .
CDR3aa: CASSPSQGAQRYTF
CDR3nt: TGCGCCAGCAGCCCGTCGCAGGGCGCTCAGCGCTACACCTTC

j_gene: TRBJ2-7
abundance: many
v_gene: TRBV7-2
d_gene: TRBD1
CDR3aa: CASSKSGTGGVYGQYF
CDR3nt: TGTGCCAGCAGCAAGTCCGGGACAGGGGGTGTCTACGGGCAGTACTTC

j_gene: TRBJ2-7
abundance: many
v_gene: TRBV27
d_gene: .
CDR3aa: CASSFGAGRYEQYF
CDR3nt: TGTGCCAGCAGTTTCGGGGCAGGACGCTACGAGCAGTACTTC

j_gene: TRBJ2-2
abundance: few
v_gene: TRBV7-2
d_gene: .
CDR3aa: CASSSRQLNTGELFF
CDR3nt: TGTGCCAGCAGCTCCAGGCAGCTGAACACCGGGGAGCTGTTTTTT

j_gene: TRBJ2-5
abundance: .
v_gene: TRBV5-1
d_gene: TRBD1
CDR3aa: CASSLVGGQAGETQYF
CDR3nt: TGCGCCAGCAGCTTGGTGGGGGGACAGGCAGGAGAGACCCAGTACTTC

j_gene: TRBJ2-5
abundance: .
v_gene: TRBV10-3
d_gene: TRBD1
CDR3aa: CAISGDRDRQETQYF
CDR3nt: TGTGCCATCAGCGGGGACAGGGATAGGCAAGAGACCCAGTACTTC

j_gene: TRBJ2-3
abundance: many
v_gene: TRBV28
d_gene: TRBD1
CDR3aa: CASSTWGQTPATDTQYF
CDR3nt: TGTGCCAGCAGTACCTGGGGACAGACCCCTGCCACAGATACGCAGTATTTT

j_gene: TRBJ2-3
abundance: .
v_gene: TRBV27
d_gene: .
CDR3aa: CASSYPGQSTDTQYF
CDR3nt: TGTGCCAGCAGTTACCCGGGACAAAGCACAGATACGCAGTATTTT

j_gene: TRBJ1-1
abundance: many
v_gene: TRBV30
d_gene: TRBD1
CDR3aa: CACLDRENTEAFF
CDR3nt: TGTGCCTGTTTGGACAGGGAGAACACTGAAGCTTTCTTT

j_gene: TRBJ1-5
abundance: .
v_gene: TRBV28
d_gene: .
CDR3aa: CASSFGDRANQPQHF
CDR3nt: TGTGCCAGCAGTTTCGGGGATCGGGCGAATCAGCCCCAGCATTTT

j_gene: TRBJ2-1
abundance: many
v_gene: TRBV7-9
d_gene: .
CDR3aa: CASSVDRFSYNEQFF
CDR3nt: TGTGCCAGCAGCGTAGACAGGTTCTCCTACAATGAGCAGTTCTTC

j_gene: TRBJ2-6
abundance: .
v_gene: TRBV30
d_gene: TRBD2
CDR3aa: CALSGGDSGANVLTF
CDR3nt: TGTGCCTTGAGCGGGGGAGACTCTGGGGCCAACGTCCTGACTTTC

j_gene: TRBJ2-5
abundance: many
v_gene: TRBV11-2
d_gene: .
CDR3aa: CASSTTGQQETQYF
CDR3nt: TGTGCCAGCAGCACTACAGGACAGCAAGAGACCCAGTACTTC

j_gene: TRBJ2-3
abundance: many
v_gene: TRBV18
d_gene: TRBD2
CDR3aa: CASSLGLAGGPSTDTQYF
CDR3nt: TGTGCCAGCTCACTCGGACTAGCGGGAGGACCTAGCACAGATACGCAGTATTTT

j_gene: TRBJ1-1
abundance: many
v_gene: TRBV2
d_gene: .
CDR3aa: CASTGADESTEAFF
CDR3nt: TGTGCCAGCACGGGGGCCGATGAGAGCACTGAAGCTTTCTTT

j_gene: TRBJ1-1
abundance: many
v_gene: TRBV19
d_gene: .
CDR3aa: CASSISSVNTEAFF
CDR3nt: TGTGCCAGTAGTATCTCTTCGGTGAACACTGAAGCTTTCTTT

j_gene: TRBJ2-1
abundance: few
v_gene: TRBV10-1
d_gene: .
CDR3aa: CASSEGVGNNEQFF
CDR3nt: TGCGCCAGCAGTGAGGGGGTAGGGAACAATGAGCAGTTCTTC

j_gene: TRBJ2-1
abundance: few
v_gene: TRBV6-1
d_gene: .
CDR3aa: CASRGGGFFEQFF
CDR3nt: TGTGCCAGCAGGGGAGGTGGTTTCTTTGAGCAGTTCTTC

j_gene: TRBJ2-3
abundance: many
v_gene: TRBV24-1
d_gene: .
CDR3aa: CATSDRYVDTQYF
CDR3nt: TGTGCCACCAGTGATAGATACGTGGATACGCAGTATTTT

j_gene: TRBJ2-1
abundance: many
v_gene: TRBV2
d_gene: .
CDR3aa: CASSVSSGHNAEQFF
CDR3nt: TGTGCCAGCAGTGTTTCCAGCGGGCACAACGCTGAGCAGTTCTTC

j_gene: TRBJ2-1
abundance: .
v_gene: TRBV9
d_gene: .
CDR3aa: CASSVANRVHEQFF
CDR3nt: TGTGCCAGCAGCGTAGCAAACAGGGTTCATGAGCAGTTCTTC

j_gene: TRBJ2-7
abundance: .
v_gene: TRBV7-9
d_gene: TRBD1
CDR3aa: CASSLALVGTGGAYEQYF
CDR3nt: TGTGCCAGCAGCTTAGCGTTGGTTGGGACAGGGGGGGCCTACGAGCAGTACTTC

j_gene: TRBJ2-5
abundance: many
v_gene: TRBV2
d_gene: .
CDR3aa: CASGPDLRETQYF
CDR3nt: TGTGCCAGCGGACCTGATTTGAGGGAGACCCAGTACTTC

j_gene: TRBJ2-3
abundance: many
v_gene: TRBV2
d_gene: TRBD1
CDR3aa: CANLRDRTTDTQYF
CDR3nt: TGTGCCAACCTCCGGGACAGGACCACAGATACGCAGTATTTT

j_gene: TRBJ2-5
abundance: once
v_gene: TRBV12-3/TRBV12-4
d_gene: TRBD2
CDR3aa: CASSPRTSGSMGTQYF
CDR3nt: TGTGCCAGCAGTCCCCGGACTAGCGGGAGTATGGGGACCCAGTACTTC

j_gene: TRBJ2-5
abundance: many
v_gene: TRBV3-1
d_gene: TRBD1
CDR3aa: CASSQEDRDVTQYF
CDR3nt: TGTGCCAGCAGCCAAGAGGACAGGGACGTGACCCAGTACTTC

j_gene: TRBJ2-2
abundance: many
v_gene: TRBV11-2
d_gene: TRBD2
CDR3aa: CASNIAGGTGELFF
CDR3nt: TGTGCCAGCAACATAGCGGGAGGTACCGGGGAGCTGTTTTTT

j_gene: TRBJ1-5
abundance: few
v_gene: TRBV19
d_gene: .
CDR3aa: CASTSRVHQPQHF
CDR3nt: TGTGCCAGTACTTCCAGGGTCCATCAGCCCCAGCATTTT

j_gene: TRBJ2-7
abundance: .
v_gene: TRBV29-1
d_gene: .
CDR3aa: CSVGHSYEQYF
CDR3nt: TGCAGCGTAGGGCACTCCTACGAGCAGTACTTC

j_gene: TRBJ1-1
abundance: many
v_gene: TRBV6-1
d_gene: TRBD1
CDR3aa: CASINRGYNTEAFF
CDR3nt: TGTGCCAGCATAAACAGGGGCTACAACACTGAAGCTTTCTTT

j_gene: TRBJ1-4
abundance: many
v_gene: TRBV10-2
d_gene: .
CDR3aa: CASRSGWTNEKLFF
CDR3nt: TGCGCCAGCAGATCAGGGTGGACTAATGAAAAACTGTTTTTT

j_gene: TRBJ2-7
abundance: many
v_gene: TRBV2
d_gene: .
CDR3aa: CASSATTSSYEQYF
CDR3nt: TGTGCCAGCAGTGCGACAACGAGCTCCTACGAGCAGTACTTC

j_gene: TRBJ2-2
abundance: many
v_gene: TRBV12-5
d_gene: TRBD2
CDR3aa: CASGSSPPGLVNTGELFF
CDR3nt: TGTGCTAGTGGTTCTTCCCCTCCGGGACTAGTTAACACCGGGGAGCTGTTTTTT

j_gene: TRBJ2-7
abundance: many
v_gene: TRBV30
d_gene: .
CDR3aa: CAWSRNGRAPYEQYF
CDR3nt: TGTGCCTGGAGTAGAAACGGACGGGCTCCCTACGAGCAGTACTTC

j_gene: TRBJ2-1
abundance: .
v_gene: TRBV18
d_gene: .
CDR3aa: CASSPLQGSYNEQFF
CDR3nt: TGTGCCAGCTCACCACTCCAGGGTTCCTACAATGAGCAGTTCTTC

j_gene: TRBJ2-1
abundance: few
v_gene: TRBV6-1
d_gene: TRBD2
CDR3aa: CASRAGGVRVDEQFF
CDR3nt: TGTGCCAGCAGGGCGGGAGGGGTCAGGGTTGATGAGCAGTTCTTC

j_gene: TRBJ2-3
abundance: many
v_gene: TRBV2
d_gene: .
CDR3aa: CASSEMASSITDTQYF
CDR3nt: TGTGCCAGCAGTGAGATGGCTAGCTCCATCACAGATACGCAGTATTTT

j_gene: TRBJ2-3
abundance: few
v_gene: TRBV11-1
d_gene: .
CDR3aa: CASSTLLRDTQYF
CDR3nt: TGTGCCAGCAGCACGCTTTTAAGAGATACGCAGTATTTT

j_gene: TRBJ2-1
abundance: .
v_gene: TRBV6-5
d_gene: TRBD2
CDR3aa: CASSYAGGGNEQFF
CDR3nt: TGTGCCAGCAGTTACGCGGGGGGGGGCAATGAGCAGTTCTTC

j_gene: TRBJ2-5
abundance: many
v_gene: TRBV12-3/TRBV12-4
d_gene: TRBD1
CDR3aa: CASRQGTGGQETQYF
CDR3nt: TGTGCCAGCAGACAAGGGACAGGGGGACAAGAGACCCAGTACTTC

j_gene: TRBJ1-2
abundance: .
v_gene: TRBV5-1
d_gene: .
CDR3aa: CASRPREDSLPYGYTF
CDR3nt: TGCGCCAGCAGACCCCGAGAGGACTCCCTTCCCTATGGCTACACCTTC

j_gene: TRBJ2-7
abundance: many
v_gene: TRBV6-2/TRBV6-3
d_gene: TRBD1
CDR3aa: CASREGQASYEQYF
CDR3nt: TGTGCCAGCAGAGAGGGACAGGCCTCCTACGAGCAGTACTTC

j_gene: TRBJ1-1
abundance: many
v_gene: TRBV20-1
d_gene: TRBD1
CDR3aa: CSASGTETFITEAFF
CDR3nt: TGCAGTGCTTCCGGGACAGAGACTTTTATCACTGAAGCTTTCTTT